One sample yielded the 8 T cell receptor beta chains listed below, sequenced in a study of cytomegalovirus exposure and HLA in healthy donors. With 60 Vbeta and 13 Jbeta primers, the PCR was carried out. Sequenced by immunoSEQ multiplex PCR; TCRdb stores in-frame clones only, minus some. The sample holds fewer than 250,000 clones; over 65% are singletons and the top ten take 0.55% to 0.75%. The sequenced sample was PBMCs. The receptors here all came from a young man in good health and CMV-seronegative.

As concerns this clone: Other DNA sequences in this specimen translate into the identical CDR3. This CDR3 is CASSPVGSEKLFF. The CDR3 DNA reads as TGTGCCAGCAGCCCTGTGGGGAGCGAAAAACTGTTTTTT. This sequence joins TRBV5-4 and TRBJ1-4; no firm D call. This CDR3 comprises 13 residues. The germline V gene has CDR1 SGHNT and CDR2 YYREEE (reference sequence). Between the trimmed V and J ends, which lost 4 bases and 8 bases, there was a span of 12 bases.

The chain joins TRBV11-2 to TRBJ2-1, with D possibly matching TRBD1 (5 bases). The V end was cut by 1 base, the J end by 0 bases, with 16 bases between. From germline, CDR1 is SGHAT and CDR2 FQNNGV. This CDR3 region has 18 residues. The CDR3 protein is CASSLGAKTESSYNEQFF. CDR3 sequence (DNA): TGTGCCAGCAGCTTAGGCGCTAAGACAGAGAGCTCCTACAATGAGCAGTTCTTC.

This clone has just one count. The chain links TRBV6-5 to TRBJ2-7; TRBD1 agrees at 7 bases. Trimming cost V 4 bases and J 1 base; bases outside gene matches: 4. The CDR3 extends over 14 amino acids. Germline V gene lookup returns CDR1 MNHEY and CDR2 SVGAGI. The CDR3 nucleotides are TGTGCCAGCAGTTCCTCAGGGGGATCCTACGAGCAGTACTTC. It yields the protein CASSSSGGSYEQYF.

The chain is built from TRBV27 and TRBJ2-7, with a weak D call TRBD1 (5 bases). Germline V gives CDR1 MNHEY, CDR2 SMNVEV (reference sequence). V was pared by 7 bases and J by 5 bases, with 15 bases between. This CDR3 region has 13 residues. The DNA for the CDR3 is TGTGCCAGCACCATTCAGGGATCCGACGAGCAGTACTTC. Amino acids: CASTIQGSDEQYF.

The chain joins TRBV7-9 to TRBJ2-1, with TRBD1 as a possible D gene (6 bases). The CDR3 spans 13 residues. V lost 4 bases and J 6 bases, leaving 10 bases between the germline ends. Germline CDR1 SEHNR, CDR2 FQNEAQ (reference sequence). The CDR3 protein is CASSSLGGNEQFF. The CDR3 coding sequence is TGTGCCAGCAGCTCATTAGGGGGCAATGAGCAGTTCTTC.

This sequence joins TRBV15 and TRBJ2-2; 9 nucleotides align to TRBD1. CDR3 size: 16 residues. The ends lost 4 bases at V and 5 bases at J; junction bases unmatched: 8. CDR1 is LNHNV, CDR2 YYDKDF, per germline (reference sequence). The chain's CDR3 is CATSTGTGIVTGELFF. The CDR3 DNA follows: TGTGCCACCAGCACCGGGACAGGGATAGTTACCGGGGAGCTGTTTTTT.

The chain couples TRBV6-5 to TRBJ2-7, with 12 bases identical to TRBD2. Per germline, CDR1 MNHEY and CDR2 SVGAGI. J lost 4 bases, V lost 6 bases, and 4 bases had no gene match. The CDR3 spans 14 residues. The DNA of the CDR3 is TGTGCCAGCAGACTAGCGGGGGGTTGGTACGAGCAGTACTTC. This codes for CASRLAGGWYEQYF.

CDR3 residues: CASSPAELAGGFQETQYF. Written as DNA, the CDR3 is TGCGCCAGTTCCCCGGCGGAACTAGCGGGCGGCTTCCAAGAGACCCAGTACTTC. The rearrangement links TRBV5-1 to TRBJ2-5; TRBD2 matches 9 bases. Germline CDR1 SGHRS, CDR2 YFSETQ. V was pared by 8 bases and J by 1 base, with 18 bases of the junction left unmatched. This CDR3 contains 18 residues.